This TCR beta chain was retrieved from a study of cytomegalovirus exposure and HLA in healthy donors. Primers included in the PCR were 60 Vbeta and 13 Jbeta primers. Libraries were prepared by immunoSEQ multiplex PCR; TCRdb keeps only in-frame clonotypes and omits some of them. Among 150,000 to 180,000 clones listed, 70% to 90% were seen once. Germline values: CDR1 SGHRS, CDR2 YFSETQ. Trimming pared 5 bases from V and 4 bases from J, leaving 12 bases between. The CDR3 loop spans 14 amino acids. The sequenced sample consisted of PBMCs. This chain links TRBV5-1 with TRBJ2-2; D unresolved. The clonotype comes from a woman in her late teens or twenties in good health and CMV-seronegative. The CDR3 loop reads CASSPDMSTGELFF. CDR3 sequence (DNA): TGCGCCAGCAGTCCAGACATGTCCACCGGGGAGCTGTTTTTT.